What follows describes a single T cell receptor (beta chain). As yet, its antigen is unknown. Profiling relied on immunoSEQ multiplex PCR, and the TCRdb table lists in-frame clones only, not all of them. The data contain around 560,000 clones, about 95% of them singletons. It was CD45RO-negative cells, positively selected for CCR7, that made up naive CD8 cells, with terminally differentiated effector memory CD45RA+ cells excluded. Every contributor of samples was a Caucasian grown-up residing in Nashville, Tennessee. The entry originates in a study of shared clonotypes between healthy human individuals. Germline loops: CDR1 SGDLS, CDR2 YYNGEE. V was trimmed by 0 bases and J by 3 bases, leaving 7 bases between them. The CDR3 loop spans 13 amino acids. Study-wide findings and caveats: Compared with memory subsets, naive subsets generally had larger estimated richness. Across four donors, naive CD4 shared around 5.1%, naive CD8 around 3.8%, memory CD4 approximately 2.5%, memory CD8 0.4%.

This chain joins TRBV9 and TRBJ2-7, with D unresolved. The source material was naive CD8+ T cells sorted from blood. The receptor comes from a young woman in good health. The CDR3 sequence is CASSVGEFYEQYF. CDR3 nucleotides: TGTGCCAGCAGCGTAGGCGAGTTCTACGAGCAGTACTTC.